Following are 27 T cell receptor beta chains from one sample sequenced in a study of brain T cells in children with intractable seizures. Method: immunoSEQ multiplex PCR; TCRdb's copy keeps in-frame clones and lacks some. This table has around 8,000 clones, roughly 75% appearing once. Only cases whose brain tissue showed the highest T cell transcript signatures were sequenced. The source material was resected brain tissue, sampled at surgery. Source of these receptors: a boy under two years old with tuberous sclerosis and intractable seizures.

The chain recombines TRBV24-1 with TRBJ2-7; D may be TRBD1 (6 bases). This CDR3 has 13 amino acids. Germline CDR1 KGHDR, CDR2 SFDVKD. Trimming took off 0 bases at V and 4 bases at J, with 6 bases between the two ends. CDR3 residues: CATSDLQGYEQYF. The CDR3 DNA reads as TGTGCCACCAGTGATTTGCAGGGGTACGAGCAGTACTTC.

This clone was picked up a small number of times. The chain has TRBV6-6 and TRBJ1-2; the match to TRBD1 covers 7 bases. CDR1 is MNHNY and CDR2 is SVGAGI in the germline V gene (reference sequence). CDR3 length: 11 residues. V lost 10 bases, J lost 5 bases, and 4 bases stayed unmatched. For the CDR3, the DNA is TGTGCCATCAGGGGGTCATATGGCTACACCTTC. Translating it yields CAIRGSYGYTF.

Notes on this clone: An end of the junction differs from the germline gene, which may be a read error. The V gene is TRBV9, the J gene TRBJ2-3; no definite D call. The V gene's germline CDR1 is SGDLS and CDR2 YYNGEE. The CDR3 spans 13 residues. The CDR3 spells CASSPQNTHTQYF. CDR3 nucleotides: TGTGCCAGCAGCCCCCAGAACACACATACGCAGTATTTT.

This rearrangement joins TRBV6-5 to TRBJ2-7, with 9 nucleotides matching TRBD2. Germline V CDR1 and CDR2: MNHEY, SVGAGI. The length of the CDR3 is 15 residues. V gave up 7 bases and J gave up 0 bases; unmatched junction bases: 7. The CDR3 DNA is TGTGCCAGCACTGGGGTAGCGGGAGTCTCCTACGAGCAGTACTTC. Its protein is CASTGVAGVSYEQYF.

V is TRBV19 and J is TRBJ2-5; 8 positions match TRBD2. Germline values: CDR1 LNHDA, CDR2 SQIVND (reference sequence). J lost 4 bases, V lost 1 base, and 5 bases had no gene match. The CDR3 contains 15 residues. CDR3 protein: CASSIAGGRIETQYF. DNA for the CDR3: TGTGCCAGTAGTATAGCGGGGGGGCGGATAGAGACCCAGTACTTC.

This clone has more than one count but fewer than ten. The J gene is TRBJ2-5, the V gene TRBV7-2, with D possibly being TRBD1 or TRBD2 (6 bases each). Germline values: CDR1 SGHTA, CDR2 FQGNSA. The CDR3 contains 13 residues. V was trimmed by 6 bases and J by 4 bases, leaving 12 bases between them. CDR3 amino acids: CASSGGPRETQYF. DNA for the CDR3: TGTGCCAGCAGTGGGGGGCCGCGAGAGACCCAGTACTTC.

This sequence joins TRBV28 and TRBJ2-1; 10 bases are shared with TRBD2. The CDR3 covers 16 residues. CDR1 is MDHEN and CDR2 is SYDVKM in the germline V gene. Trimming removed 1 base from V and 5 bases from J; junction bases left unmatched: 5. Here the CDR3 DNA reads TGTGCCAGCAGTTTATTGGCTAGCGGGGGTCACAATGAGCAGTTCTTC. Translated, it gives CASSLLASGGHNEQFF.

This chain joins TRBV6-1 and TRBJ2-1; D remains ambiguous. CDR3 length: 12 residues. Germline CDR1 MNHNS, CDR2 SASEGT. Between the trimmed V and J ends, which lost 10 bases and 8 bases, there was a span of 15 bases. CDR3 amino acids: CAIQIEVDEQFF. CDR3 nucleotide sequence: TGTGCCATCCAGATCGAGGTCGATGAGCAGTTCTTC.

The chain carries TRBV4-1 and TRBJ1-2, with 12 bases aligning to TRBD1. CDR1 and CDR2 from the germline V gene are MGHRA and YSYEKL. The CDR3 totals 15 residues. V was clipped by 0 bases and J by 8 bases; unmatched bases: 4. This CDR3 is CASSQEGQGAGGYTF. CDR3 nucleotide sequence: TGCGCCAGCAGCCAAGAGGGACAGGGGGCAGGAGGCTACACCTTC.

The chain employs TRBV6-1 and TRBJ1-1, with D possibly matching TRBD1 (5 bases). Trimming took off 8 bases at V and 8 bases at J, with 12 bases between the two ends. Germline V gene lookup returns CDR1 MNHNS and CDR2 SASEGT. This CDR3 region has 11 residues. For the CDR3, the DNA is TGTGCCAGCCCCGGGGGACTAGAAGCTTTCTTT. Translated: CASPGGLEAFF.

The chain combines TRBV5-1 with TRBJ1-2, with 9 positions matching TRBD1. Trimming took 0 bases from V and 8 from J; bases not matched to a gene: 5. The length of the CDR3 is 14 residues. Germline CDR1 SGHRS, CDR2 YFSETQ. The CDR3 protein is CASSLGTGEGGYTF. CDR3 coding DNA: TGCGCCAGCAGCTTGGGGACAGGGGAGGGCGGCTACACCTTC.

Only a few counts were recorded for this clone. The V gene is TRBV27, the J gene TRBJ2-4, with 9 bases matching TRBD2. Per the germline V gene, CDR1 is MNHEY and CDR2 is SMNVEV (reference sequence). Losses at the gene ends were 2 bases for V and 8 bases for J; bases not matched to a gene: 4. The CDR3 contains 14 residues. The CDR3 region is CASSLGGGAYIQYF. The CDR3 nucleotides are TGTGCCAGCAGTTTAGGCGGGGGGGCCTACATTCAGTACTTC.

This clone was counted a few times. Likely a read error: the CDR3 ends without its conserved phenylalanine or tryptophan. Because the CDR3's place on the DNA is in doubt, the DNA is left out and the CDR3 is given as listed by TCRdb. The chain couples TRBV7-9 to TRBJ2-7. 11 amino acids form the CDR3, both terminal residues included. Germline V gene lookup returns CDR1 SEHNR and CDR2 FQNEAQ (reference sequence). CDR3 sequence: CASSSTLVKFI.

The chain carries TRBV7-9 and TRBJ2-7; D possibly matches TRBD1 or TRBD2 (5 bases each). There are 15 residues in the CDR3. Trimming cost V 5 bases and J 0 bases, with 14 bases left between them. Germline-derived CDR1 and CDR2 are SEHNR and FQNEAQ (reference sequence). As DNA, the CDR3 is TGTGCCAGCAGCGCCCGGGACGTAAGCTCCTACGAGCAGTACTTC. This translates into CASSARDVSSYEQYF.

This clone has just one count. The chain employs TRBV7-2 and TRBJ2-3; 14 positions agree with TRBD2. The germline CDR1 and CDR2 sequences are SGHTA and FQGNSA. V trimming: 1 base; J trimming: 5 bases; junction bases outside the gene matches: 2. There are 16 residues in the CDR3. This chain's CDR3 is CASSLGLAGGEDTQYF. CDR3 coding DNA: TGTGCCAGCAGCTTAGGACTAGCGGGGGGGGAAGATACGCAGTATTTT.

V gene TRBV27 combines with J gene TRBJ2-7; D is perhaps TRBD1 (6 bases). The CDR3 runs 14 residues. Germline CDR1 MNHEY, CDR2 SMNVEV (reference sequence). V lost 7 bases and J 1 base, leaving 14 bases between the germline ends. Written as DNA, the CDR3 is TGTGCCAGCATGGCCCGGGACAATTCCTACGAGCAGTACTTC. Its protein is CASMARDNSYEQYF.

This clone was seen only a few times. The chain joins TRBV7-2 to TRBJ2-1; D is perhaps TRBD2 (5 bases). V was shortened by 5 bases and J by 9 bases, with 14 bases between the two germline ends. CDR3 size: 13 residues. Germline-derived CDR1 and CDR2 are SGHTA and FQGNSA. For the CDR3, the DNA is TGTGCCAGCAGCCTCGGGCCCCGGGGTGAGCAGTTCTTC. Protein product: CASSLGPRGEQFF.

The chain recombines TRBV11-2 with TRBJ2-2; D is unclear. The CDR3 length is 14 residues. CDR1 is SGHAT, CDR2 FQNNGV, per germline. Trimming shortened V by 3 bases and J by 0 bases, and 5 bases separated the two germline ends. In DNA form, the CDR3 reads TGTGCCAGCAGCTTCCAGGCGAACACCGGGGAGCTGTTTTTT. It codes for CASSFQANTGELFF. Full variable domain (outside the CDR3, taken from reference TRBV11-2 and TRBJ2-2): EAGVAQSPRYKIIEKRQSVAFWCNPISGHATLYWYQQILGQGPKLLIQFQNNGVVDDSQLPKDRFSAERLKGVDSTLKIQPAKLEDSAVYLCASSFQANTGELFFGEGSRLTVL.

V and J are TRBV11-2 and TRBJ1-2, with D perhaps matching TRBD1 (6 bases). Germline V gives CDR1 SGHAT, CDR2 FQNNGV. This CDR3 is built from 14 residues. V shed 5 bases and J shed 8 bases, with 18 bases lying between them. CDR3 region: CASSRDQGLGGYTF. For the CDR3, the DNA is TGTGCCAGCAGCCGCGATCAGGGGTTGGGGGGCTACACCTTC.

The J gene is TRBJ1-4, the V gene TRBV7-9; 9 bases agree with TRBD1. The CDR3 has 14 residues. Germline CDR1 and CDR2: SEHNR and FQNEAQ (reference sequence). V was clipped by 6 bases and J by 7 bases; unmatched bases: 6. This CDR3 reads CASRLGQGAEKLFF. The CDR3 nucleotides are TGTGCCAGCAGATTGGGACAGGGAGCTGAAAAACTGTTTTTT.

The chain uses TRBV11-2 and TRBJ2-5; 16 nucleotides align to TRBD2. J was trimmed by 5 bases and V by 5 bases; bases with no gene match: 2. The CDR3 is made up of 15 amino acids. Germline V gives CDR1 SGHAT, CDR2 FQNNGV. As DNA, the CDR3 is TGTGCCAGCAGCACGGGACTAGCGGGAGGGGAGACCCAGTACTTC. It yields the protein CASSTGLAGGETQYF. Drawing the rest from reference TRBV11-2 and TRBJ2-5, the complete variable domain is EAGVAQSPRYKIIEKRQSVAFWCNPISGHATLYWYQQILGQGPKLLIQFQNNGVVDDSQLPKDRFSAERLKGVDSTLKIQPAKLEDSAVYLCASSTGLAGGETQYFGPGTRLLVL.

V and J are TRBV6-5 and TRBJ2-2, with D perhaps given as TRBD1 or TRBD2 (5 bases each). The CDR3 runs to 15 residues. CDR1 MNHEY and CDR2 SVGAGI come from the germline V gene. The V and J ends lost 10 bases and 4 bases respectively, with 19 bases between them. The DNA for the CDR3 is TGTGCCATACTAGTTTTTCTGCAGGGCACCGGGGAGCTGTTTTTT. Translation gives CAILVFLQGTGELFF.

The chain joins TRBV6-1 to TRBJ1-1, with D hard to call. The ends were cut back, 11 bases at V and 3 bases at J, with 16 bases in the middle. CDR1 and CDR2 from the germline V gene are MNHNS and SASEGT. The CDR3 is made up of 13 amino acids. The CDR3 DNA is TGTGCCTTGGGTATAAAAGGGCACACTGAAGCTTTCTTT. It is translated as CALGIKGHTEAFF.

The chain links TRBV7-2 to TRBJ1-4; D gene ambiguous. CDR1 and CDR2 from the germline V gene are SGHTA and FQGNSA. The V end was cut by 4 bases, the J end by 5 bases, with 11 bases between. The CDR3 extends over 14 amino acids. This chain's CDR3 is CASSSGLMNEKLFF. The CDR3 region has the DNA TGTGCCAGCAGCTCCGGACTGATGAATGAAAAACTGTTTTTT.

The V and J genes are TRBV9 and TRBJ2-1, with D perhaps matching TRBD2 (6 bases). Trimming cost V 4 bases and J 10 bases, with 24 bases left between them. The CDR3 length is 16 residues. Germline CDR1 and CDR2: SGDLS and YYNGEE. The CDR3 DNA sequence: TGTGCCAGCAGCCCCCCAGGTTGGGACTCCGTCATGGAGCAGTTCTTC. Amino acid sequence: CASSPPGWDSVMEQFF.

The CDR3 nucleotides are TGTGCCATCAGTGAGTCGGGGTGGGACGGAGGCACCTACGAGCAGTACTTC. It is translated as CAISESGWDGGTYEQYF. This sequence joins TRBV10-3 and TRBJ2-7; perhaps D is TRBD1 or TRBD2 (5 bases each). The ends were cut back, 0 bases at V and 2 bases at J, with 17 bases in the middle. This CDR3 contains 17 residues. CDR1 and CDR2 (germline): ENHRY, SYGVKD.

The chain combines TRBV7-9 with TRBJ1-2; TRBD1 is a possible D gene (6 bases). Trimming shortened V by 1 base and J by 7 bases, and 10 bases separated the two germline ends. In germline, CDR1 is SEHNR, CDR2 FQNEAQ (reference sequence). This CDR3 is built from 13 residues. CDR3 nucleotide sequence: TGTGCCAGCAGCTTAGAACAGGGTGCTGGCTACACCTTC. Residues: CASSLEQGAGYTF.